The entry below gives a single T cell receptor beta chain sequence along with its context. The data are from a study of blood T cell repertoires in COVID-19. Germline assignment: CDR1 SGHRS and CDR2 YFSETQ. This CDR3 region has 16 residues. Deletions cut 0 bases from V and 2 bases from J, with 13 bases between. Sequenced by immunoSEQ multiplex PCR; TCRdb stores in-frame clones only, minus some. The top ten clones hold around a tenth of a sample with about 230,000 clones, around 84% of them seen once. The material sequenced was peripheral blood. The sequence came from a man in his fifties with COVID-19, enrolled during active disease. The chain couples TRBV5-1 to TRBJ2-3; D gene unclear. The CDR3 DNA reads as TGCGCCAGCAGCTTGGGGCGGCGCGGAGTCACAGATACGCAGTATTTT. It specifies CASSLGRRGVTDTQYF.